This T cell receptor (beta chain) derives from a study of resident and recirculating memory T cells in vitiligo. Germline values: CDR1 KGHSH, CDR2 LQKENI. The V gene lost 8 bases and the J gene lost 7 bases, with 20 bases spanning the gap. The CDR3 length is 14 residues. Sequenced by immunoSEQ multiplex PCR; TCRdb stores in-frame clones only, minus some. This repertoire shows about 76,000 clones, about 91% found once; its top ten account for approximately 5.4%. The chain employs TRBV18 and TRBJ1-2, with a tentative D call TRBD1 (5 bases). The clonotype comes from a male donor with vitiligo. The source material was blood. The CDR3 bases are TGTGCCAGCGACGGTCGACAGACTCCCCTTGGCTACACCTTC. Protein product: CASDGRQTPLGYTF.